This T cell receptor beta chain was captured by sequencing in a study of shared clonotypes between healthy human individuals. Germline CDR1 and CDR2: SGHRS and YFSETQ. The CDR3 runs to 14 residues. V gave up 4 bases and J gave up 1 base, with 11 bases separating them. Measured with immunoSEQ multiplex PCR; TCRdb has only the in-frame clones, and not every one. The sample has approximately 2,000,000 clones, 85% to 95% seen once. In regard to this clone: The sample contains more than one DNA sequence encoding this CDR3.

The chain carries TRBV5-1 and TRBJ2-5, with D uncertain. The TCR was taken from a young man in good health. Some clones in this sample may be carry-over from other donors' samples. Sequencing input: naive CD4+ T cells from PBMCs. As to subset: CD45RA+ positively selected. CDR3 amino acids: CASSPSTVQETQYF. The CDR3 bases are TGCGCCAGCAGCCCCTCAACCGTCCAAGAGACCCAGTACTTC. The variable domain in full, completed from reference TRBV5-1 and TRBJ2-5, reads KAGVTQTPRYLIKTRGQQVTLSCSPISGHRSVSWYQQTPGQGLQFLFEYFSETQRNKGNFPGRFSGRQFSNSRSEMNVSTLELGDSALYLCASSPSTVQETQYFGPGTRLLVL.